The clone carrying this T cell receptor (beta chain) was recorded many times. Its antigen is unknown. The data were obtained in a study of identical twins. A universal primer site was created by template switching, with the cDNA bearing unique molecular identifiers. From the 5' RACE reads, TCRdb called clonotypes with MiXCR, one entry per CDR3 protein. The table has some 1,700,000 distinct CDR3 sequences, around 33% seen once. CDR1 is MNHEY and CDR2 is SMNVEV in the germline V gene (reference sequence). Trimming removed 2 bases from V and 2 bases from J, with 12 bases in between. CDR3 length equals 15 residues. Study outcomes and limitations: Model-predicted out-of-frame TCR alpha sharing fell below observed values in monozygotic twins.

This TCR was sampled from a newborn girl in good health. This sequence joins TRBV27 and TRBJ1-2, with no clear D. Material for sequencing was cord blood. DNA of the CDR3: TGTGCCAGCAGTTTAAAGGGCGTTTGGAACTATGGCTACACCTTC. Amino acid sequence: CASSLKGVWNYGYTF.